This passage covers 24 T cell receptor beta chains from one sample sequenced in a study of T cell changes during pregnancy in multiple sclerosis. Data came from immunoSEQ multiplex PCR; TCRdb stores just in-frame clones and leaves some out. The table lists tens of thousands of clones, just under 95% of them singletons. The sequenced sample was peripheral blood, obtained in the first trimester of pregnancy. The receptors were gathered from a female donor with multiple sclerosis, enrolled in a pregnancy study.

This clone appeared a single time. The chain employs TRBV5-1 and TRBJ1-1, with 10 bases aligning to TRBD1. This CDR3 has 17 residues. V dropped 1 base and J dropped 3; count of bases not matched to a gene: 9. Germline lookup yields CDR1 SGHRS and CDR2 YFSETQ. CDR3 protein: CASSLMVRDRGDTEAFF. Written as DNA, the CDR3 is TGCGCCAGCAGCTTGATGGTCCGGGACAGGGGAGACACTGAAGCTTTCTTT.

This sequence joins TRBV19 and TRBJ2-2, with a tentative D call TRBD2 (7 bases). Germline loops: CDR1 LNHDA, CDR2 SQIVND (reference sequence). Deletions cut 1 base from V and 6 bases from J, with 15 bases between. CDR3 length equals 16 residues. The CDR3 loop reads CASSIATQGRAGELFF. CDR3 in DNA: TGTGCCAGTAGTATAGCCACTCAGGGGAGGGCCGGGGAGCTGTTTTTT.

The CDR3 DNA sequence: TGTGCCAGCAGCTTAACACAGGGGCGAGGGTACAATGAGCAGTTCTTC. It specifies CASSLTQGRGYNEQFF. The chain uses TRBV5-5 and TRBJ2-1; 7 bases are shared with TRBD1. The CDR3 runs 16 residues. Germline V gene data show CDR1 as SGHKS and CDR2 as YYEKEE (reference sequence). Trimming cost V 2 bases and J 4 bases; bases outside gene matches: 9.

The rearrangement uses TRBV28 and TRBJ1-1; D possibly corresponds to TRBD1 (5 bases). This CDR3 has 17 residues. Germline V gene data show CDR1 as MDHEN and CDR2 as SYDVKM. V was shortened by 6 bases and J by 1 base, with 21 bases between the two germline ends. CDR3: CASRHGGTQAENTEAFF. CDR3 DNA sequence: TGTGCCAGCAGACATGGGGGGACCCAGGCTGAGAACACTGAAGCTTTCTTT. The full variable domain, rest sourced from reference TRBV28 and TRBJ1-1, is DVKVTQSSRYLVKRTGEKVFLECVQDMDHENMFWYRQDPGLGLRLIYFSYDVKMKEKGDIPEGYSVSREKKERFSLILESASTNQTSMYLCASRHGGTQAENTEAFFGQGTRLTVV.

The gene calls are TRBV2 and TRBJ2-2; TRBD1 might be the D (6 bases). The V and J ends lost 6 bases and 2 bases respectively, with 19 bases between them. This CDR3 region has 17 residues. Germline V gene sequence: CDR1 SNHLY, CDR2 FYNNEI. Written as DNA, the CDR3 is TGTGCCAGCAGCTACCCTCATATGACAGGCAACACCGGGGAGCTGTTTTTT. It is translated as CASSYPHMTGNTGELFF.

The chain employs TRBV25-1 and TRBJ1-6, with D possibly being TRBD1 (6 bases). CDR1 is MGHDK and CDR2 is SYGVNS in the germline V gene. The V gene lost 8 bases and the J gene lost 7 bases, with 21 bases spanning the gap. CDR3 length: 16 amino acids. The CDR3 loop reads CASGSQGRSRNSPLHF. The CDR3, as DNA: TGTGCCAGCGGGTCCCAGGGGCGCTCCAGAAATTCACCCCTCCACTTT.

The gene calls are TRBV20-1 and TRBJ2-1; D is undetermined. This CDR3 has 11 amino acids. CDR1 is DFQATT, CDR2 SNEGSKA, per germline (reference sequence). The ends were cut back, 3 bases at V and 3 bases at J, with 3 bases in the middle. Written as DNA, the CDR3 is TGCAGTGCTAGTCTCTACAATGAGCAGTTCTTC. Its translation is CSASLYNEQFF.

This chain uses TRBV28 with TRBJ2-5; TRBD2 matches at 9 bases. The germline V gene encodes CDR1 MDHEN and CDR2 SYDVKM. Trimming removed 5 bases from V and 7 bases from J; junction bases left unmatched: 17. This CDR3 spans 17 amino acids. The CDR3 sequence is CASSPIPTAGGGRTQYF. The CDR3 DNA reads TGTGCCAGCAGTCCAATCCCGACAGCGGGGGGTGGCAGGACCCAGTACTTC.

This clone was seen a single time. The chain is built from TRBV19 and TRBJ1-5; D is unresolved. V dropped 7 bases and J dropped 2 bases, with 12 bases sitting between them. The CDR3 runs 14 residues. Per germline, CDR1 LNHDA and CDR2 SQIVND (reference sequence). This CDR3 is CASTHRGRNQPQHF. The CDR3 region has the DNA TGTGCCAGTACCCATCGGGGTCGCAATCAGCCCCAGCATTTT.

The chain carries TRBV2 and TRBJ2-1; TRBD2 matches 13 bases. The ends lost 5 bases at V and 6 bases at J; junction bases unmatched: 16. In germline, CDR1 is SNHLY, CDR2 FYNNEI. The CDR3 is 19 amino acids. The DNA of the CDR3 is TGTGCCAGCAGTAACCCGGCGGATACGACTAGCGGGAGGACCAATGAGCAGTTCTTC. Its translation is CASSNPADTTSGRTNEQFF.

This chain connects TRBV28 to TRBJ2-5; TRBD2 matches 8 bases. The CDR3 spans 15 residues. V shed 6 bases, J shed 5 bases, and the junction held 11 bases outside the gene matches. The germline V gene has CDR1 MDHEN and CDR2 SYDVKM. The CDR3 spells CASRPPGGLEETQYF. In nucleotides, the CDR3 is TGTGCCAGCAGACCCCCTGGGGGACTAGAGGAGACCCAGTACTTC.

The chain employs TRBV6-5 and TRBJ2-7; perhaps TRBD2 as D (6 bases). Trimming pared 4 bases from V and 5 bases from J, leaving 15 bases between. The CDR3 extends over 14 amino acids. Germline CDR1 and CDR2: MNHEY and SVGAGI. CDR3 region: CASSSTGTPHEQYF. CDR3 sequence (DNA): TGTGCCAGCAGTTCTACCGGGACTCCTCACGAGCAGTACTTC.

The gene calls are TRBV28 and TRBJ1-1; D is perhaps TRBD1 (5 bases). Germline loops: CDR1 MDHEN, CDR2 SYDVKM. Deletions cut 7 bases from V and 0 bases from J, with 18 bases between. The CDR3 has 16 amino acids. CDR3 in DNA: TGTGCCAGCATAGGGTCCCGGACAAATTTGAACACTGAAGCTTTCTTT. This gives the protein CASIGSRTNLNTEAFF.

This chain uses TRBV7-9 with TRBJ1-2, with D tentatively TRBD1 (5 bases). Germline values: CDR1 SEHNR, CDR2 FQNEAQ (reference sequence). The CDR3 consists of 15 residues. V lost 2 bases and J 2 bases, leaving 12 bases between the germline ends. The CDR3 DNA sequence: TGTGCCAGCAGCTTACAAAGGGGCCCCAACTATGGCTACACCTTC. Translation: CASSLQRGPNYGYTF. The entire variable domain, with the rest obtained from reference TRBV7-9 and TRBJ1-2, is as follows: DTGVSQNPRHKITKRGQNVTFRCDPISEHNRLYWYRQTLGQGPEFLTYFQNEAQLEKSRLLSDRFSAERPKGSFSTLEIQRTEQGDSAMYLCASSLQRGPNYGYTFGSGTRLTVV.

This rearrangement joins TRBV9 to TRBJ1-5; TRBD1 matches 7 bases. V trimming: 4 bases; J trimming: 6 bases; junction bases outside the gene matches: 10. CDR1 SGDLS and CDR2 YYNGEE come from the germline V gene. The CDR3 has 15 residues. This chain's CDR3 is CASSPGGSVSQPQHF. In nucleotides, the CDR3 is TGTGCCAGCAGCCCAGGGGGGTCGGTCTCTCAGCCCCAGCATTTT. Full variable domain (missing parts from reference TRBV9 and TRBJ1-5): DSGVTQTPKHLITATGQRVTLRCSPRSGDLSVYWYQQSLDQGLQFLIQYYNGEERAKGNILERFSAQQFPDLHSELNLSSLELGDSALYFCASSPGGSVSQPQHFGDGTRLSIL.

This chain connects TRBV19 to TRBJ2-1; TRBD2 matches 13 bases. Trimming at V came to 5 bases and at J to 11 bases, leaving 6 bases not matched to a gene. The CDR3 extends over 14 amino acids. Per germline, CDR1 LNHDA and CDR2 SQIVND (reference sequence). The CDR3, as DNA: TGTGCCAGTAGTGTCCCGGGACTAGCGGGGCAGCAGTTCTTC. It is translated as CASSVPGLAGQQFF.

The CDR3 sequence: CASSPPTKFRSLHF. For the CDR3, the DNA is TGTGCCAGCAGTCCCCCGACAAAATTCAGATCCCTCCACTTT. The gene calls are TRBV27 and TRBJ1-6; D is uncertain. CDR3 length: 14 amino acids. V was cut by 5 bases and J by 14 bases, with 19 bases left in between. Per the germline V gene, CDR1 is MNHEY and CDR2 is SMNVEV (reference sequence).

This clone was found a few times. The V call is TRBV27, the J call TRBJ2-1; a possible D gene is TRBD2 (6 bases). In germline, CDR1 is MNHEY, CDR2 SMNVEV (reference sequence). V was cut by 5 bases and J by 8 bases, with 19 bases left in between. CDR3 length: 15 amino acids. Here the CDR3 DNA reads TGTGCCAGCAGTCCCGGACTACCCTCTGTGCATGAGCAGTTCTTC. Its protein is CASSPGLPSVHEQFF.

The J gene is TRBJ2-3, the V gene TRBV27, with TRBD1 identical over 8 bases. CDR1 and CDR2 from the germline V gene are MNHEY and SMNVEV (reference sequence). The CDR3 extends over 14 amino acids. J lost 7 bases, V lost 4 bases, and 7 bases had no gene match. The CDR3 is CASSSGGALNTQYF. In nucleotides, the CDR3 is TGTGCCAGCAGTTCAGGGGGCGCATTGAATACGCAGTATTTT.

Details on this clone: The junction and the germline gene differ at one end; a read error may be behind it. CDR3 DNA sequence: TGTGCCAGCAGATGGGGACAGGGGTATTCACTCCTCCACTTT. It codes for CASRWGQGYSLLHF. V is TRBV6-6 and J is TRBJ1-6, with 10 bases identical to TRBD1. The CDR3 runs to 14 residues. Germline V gives CDR1 MNHNY, CDR2 SVGAGI (reference sequence).

The V gene is TRBV5-5, the J gene TRBJ1-1; 10 bases are shared with TRBD1. The junction had 5 bases not matched to a gene; V was cut back by 4 bases and J by 5 bases. From germline, CDR1 is SGHKS and CDR2 YYEKEE (reference sequence). This CDR3 comprises 14 residues. CDR3 sequence: CASSGTGARTEAFF. The CDR3 DNA sequence: TGTGCCAGCAGCGGGACAGGGGCGAGGACTGAAGCTTTCTTT.

The V gene is TRBV6-1, the J gene TRBJ1-2; 9 bases align to TRBD1. The germline V gene encodes CDR1 MNHNS and CDR2 SASEGT. This CDR3 has 17 residues. After removal of 4 bases from V and 3 bases from J, the junction contained 12 bases not matched to a gene. For the CDR3, the DNA is TGTGCCAGCAGTGCTCCGGACAGGGGATGGGCTCACTATGGCTACACCTTC. It codes for CASSAPDRGWAHYGYTF.

The gene calls are TRBV7-3 and TRBJ2-5; 7 bases are a match to TRBD1. With V trimmed by 5 bases and J by 1 base, 7 bases remained unmatched. This CDR3 region has 15 residues. CDR1 and CDR2 (germline): SGHTA, FQGTGA. CDR3 region: CASSPGRDSQETQYF. The CDR3 nucleotides read TGTGCCAGCAGCCCCGGCCGGGACAGCCAAGAGACCCAGTACTTC.

The chain is built from TRBV28 and TRBJ2-1; TRBD1 aligns across 10 bases. From germline, CDR1 is MDHEN and CDR2 SYDVKM. Germline trimming cut 6 bases from V and 9 bases from J; bases unmatched to any gene: 14. There are 16 residues in the CDR3. The CDR3 coding sequence is TGTGCCAGCAGCCTCCGGGACAGGGGTCTCGAGGGTGAGCAGTTCTTC. This gives the protein CASSLRDRGLEGEQFF.